This T cell receptor (beta chain) was sequenced in a study of T cell changes during pregnancy in multiple sclerosis. Data came from immunoSEQ multiplex PCR; TCRdb stores just in-frame clones and leaves some out. Among approximately 40,000 clones listed, 88% were seen once. The germline V gene has CDR1 SGHRS and CDR2 YFSETQ. The V end lost 7 bases, the J end lost 8 bases, and 13 bases lay between the germline ends. The CDR3 has 12 amino acids. The starting material was CD4+ T cells from peripheral blood mononuclear cells, obtained in the second trimester of pregnancy. V gene TRBV5-1 combines with J gene TRBJ2-1; TRBD2 is a possible D gene (6 bases). The receptor was derived from a female donor with multiple sclerosis, enrolled in a pregnancy study. The CDR3 loop reads CASHEPGDEQFF. DNA of the CDR3: TGCGCCAGCCACGAACCGGGGGATGAGCAGTTCTTC.